The 26 T cell receptor beta chains below were found in one sample sequenced in a study of T-cell memory formation after mild COVID-19. In TCRdb, the 5' RACE reads were re-called with MiXCR into one record per CDR3 protein. The profile shows about 430,000 distinct CDR3 sequences, more than 15% of them singletons. The sequencing input was PBMCs or a T cell subset sorted from them (not recorded which). These receptor sequences come from a man aged 18 to 35 who had mild COVID-19 (a few samples of this study predate the infection). Cell type and time point are not known.

The chain couples TRBV20-1 to TRBJ1-1; TRBD1 agrees at 9 bases. V lost 7 bases, J lost 3 bases, and 6 bases stayed unmatched. The germline gives CDR1 DFQATT, CDR2 SNEGSKA (reference sequence). This CDR3 contains 13 residues. The CDR3 region has the DNA TGCAGTGTTCCGGGACAGGGATACACTGAAGCTTTCTTT. Translation: CSVPGQGYTEAFF.

This rearrangement joins TRBV11-2 to TRBJ2-5; D may be TRBD1 (6 bases). The germline gives CDR1 SGHAT, CDR2 FQNNGV. The CDR3 is made up of 15 amino acids. V dropped 5 bases and J dropped 0 bases, with 13 bases sitting between them. The DNA for the CDR3 is TGTGCCAGCAGCCACAGGGATTGGTACCAAGAGACCCAGTACTTC. It yields the protein CASSHRDWYQETQYF.

This clonotype came up once. The chain uses TRBV9 and TRBJ2-3; D is ambiguous. Between the trimmed V and J ends, which lost 4 bases and 6 bases, there was a span of 12 bases. The CDR3 extends over 13 amino acids. Germline loops: CDR1 SGDLS, CDR2 YYNGEE. The CDR3 DNA follows: TGTGCCAGCAGCACCCAGATTCGTGATACGCAGTATTTT. This sequence encodes CASSTQIRDTQYF.

This clonotype has only a few counts. V and J are TRBV4-3 and TRBJ2-3, with 7 bases aligning to TRBD2. V trimming: 0 bases; J trimming: 0 bases; junction bases outside the gene matches: 3. Germline V lookup: CDR1 LGHNA, CDR2 YSLEER. The CDR3 contains 16 residues. The CDR3 DNA reads TGCGCCAGCAGCCAAGACCGGGACTATAGCACAGATACGCAGTATTTT. The encoded protein is CASSQDRDYSTDTQYF.

This clonotype has ten or more counts. CDR3 DNA sequence: TGTGCCACCAGTGACTCCGGGACTCCGGGGGAGCAGTACTTC. Translation gives CATSDSGTPGEQYF. This rearrangement joins TRBV24-1 to TRBJ2-7; a weak D match, TRBD2 (6 bases). This CDR3 is 14 amino acids long. From germline, CDR1 is KGHDR and CDR2 SFDVKD. V lost 4 bases to trimming and J lost 7 bases, with 16 bases between them.

V and J are TRBV6-5 and TRBJ2-1, with TRBD2 matching 8 bases. CDR1 MNHEY and CDR2 SVGAGI come from the germline V gene. J was trimmed by 6 bases and V by 7 bases; bases with no gene match: 23. This CDR3 is built from 19 residues. CDR3 nucleotide sequence: TGTGCCAGCACCAAACAACGGCGGGGGGCCCATATCGGGTTCAATGAGCAGTTCTTC. Amino acids: CASTKQRRGAHIGFNEQFF.

V is TRBV6-2 or TRBV6-3 and J is TRBJ2-7; a weak D match, TRBD1 (6 bases). There are 14 residues in the CDR3. The V end lost 0 bases, the J end lost 5 bases, and 11 bases lay between the germline ends. Germline CDR1 reads MNHEY; CDR2 reads SVGEGT. CDR3 amino acids: CASSYSQGPHEQYV. DNA for the CDR3: TGTGCCAGCAGTTACTCGCAGGGGCCCCACGAGCAGTACGTC.

This rearrangement joins TRBV5-1 to TRBJ2-1; TRBD2 aligns across 12 bases. V lost 4 bases to trimming and J lost 3 bases; unmatched junction nucleotides: 8. CDR1 is SGHRS and CDR2 is YFSETQ in the germline V gene. This CDR3 comprises 17 residues. The CDR3 DNA reads as TGCGCCAGCAGCAGGACTAGCGGGGCGTTCGGCTACAATGAGCAGTTCTTC. Its protein product is CASSRTSGAFGYNEQFF.

This clonotype has just a few counts. This rearrangement joins TRBV7-9 to TRBJ2-1; D uncertain. Germline assignment: CDR1 SEHNR and CDR2 FQNEAQ (reference sequence). The CDR3 consists of 16 residues. The ends were cut back, 4 bases at V and 5 bases at J, with 18 bases in the middle. The CDR3 here is CASSSPGWKGHNEQFF. CDR3 nucleotides: TGTGCCAGCAGCTCCCCCGGGTGGAAGGGCCACAATGAGCAGTTCTTC.

The chain carries TRBV7-8 and TRBJ2-1; 8 bases line up with TRBD1. J lost 4 bases, V lost 1 base, and 6 bases had no gene match. The CDR3 sequence is 16 residues long. In germline, CDR1 is SGHVS, CDR2 FQNEAQ. CDR3 in DNA: TGTGCCAGCAGCTTAGTCGGCAGGGGGCAATACAATGAGCAGTTCTTC. This encodes CASSLVGRGQYNEQFF.

The table lists this clonotype with many counts. J is TRBJ1-2 and V is TRBV7-9; 9 bases match TRBD1. CDR3 size: 13 residues. Germline assignment: CDR1 SEHNR and CDR2 FQNEAQ (reference sequence). The V and J ends lost 8 bases and 9 bases, in that order; junction bases with no gene match: 10. CDR3 loop: CASSTRQGESYTF. The CDR3 region has the DNA TGTGCCAGCTCCACCCGACAGGGGGAAAGCTACACCTTC.

CDR3 sequence reads: CSAQKPPGSGEQFF. DNA of the CDR3: TGCAGTGCTCAGAAACCGCCTGGCTCCGGTGAGCAGTTCTTC. The chain carries TRBV20-1 and TRBJ2-1, with unresolved D. Between the trimmed V and J ends, which lost 5 bases and 9 bases, there was a span of 20 bases. Looked up from germline, CDR1 is DFQATT and CDR2 is SNEGSKA (reference sequence). This CDR3 has 14 residues.

The chain has TRBV20-1 and TRBJ1-1, with a possible D match to TRBD1 (5 bases). Germline V gene lookup returns CDR1 DFQATT and CDR2 SNEGSKA (reference sequence). Trimming removed 6 bases from V and 1 base from J, with 15 bases in between. The CDR3 spans 14 residues. CDR3 region: CSALNRGGNTEAFF. In DNA form, the CDR3 reads TGCAGTGCCCTCAATCGGGGCGGGAACACTGAAGCTTTCTTT.

This clonotype was picked up a small number of times. The rearrangement uses TRBV20-1 and TRBJ2-1; 15 nucleotides agree with TRBD2. The ends lost 1 base at V and 10 bases at J; junction bases unmatched: 5. In germline, CDR1 is DFQATT, CDR2 SNEGSKA (reference sequence). The CDR3 has 15 residues. The CDR3 DNA reads as TGCAGTGCTAGAGGGACTAGCGGGGGGGCCCGCGAGCAGTTCTTC. This codes for CSARGTSGGAREQFF.

The V gene is TRBV12-3 or TRBV12-4, the J gene TRBJ2-3; tentatively, D is TRBD1 (5 bases). This CDR3 contains 12 residues. Trimming stripped 10 bases from V and 0 bases from J, with 8 bases between. CDR3 amino acids: CATRQSTDTQYF. CDR3 bases: TGTGCCACTCGACAGAGCACAGATACGCAGTATTTT.

This clonotype was seen a few times. The chain couples TRBV6-2 or TRBV6-3 to TRBJ1-2; D unclear. The V end lost 6 bases, the J end lost 7 bases, and 15 bases lay between the germline ends. There are 13 residues in the CDR3. CDR1 MNHEY and CDR2 SVGEGT come from the germline V gene. Here the CDR3 DNA reads TGTGCCAGCAGACCGGCATTTCCGCGTGGCTACACCTTC. This sequence encodes CASRPAFPRGYTF.

V usage is TRBV10-3 and J usage is TRBJ1-5; perhaps TRBD1 as D (6 bases). This CDR3 is 14 amino acids long. CDR1 and CDR2 (germline): ENHRY, SYGVKD. With 4 bases removed from V and 7 bases from J, the gap between germline ends came to 14 bases. The CDR3 loop reads CAISADSEYQPQHF. Written as DNA, the CDR3 is TGTGCCATCAGTGCGGACAGCGAGTACCAGCCCCAGCATTTT.

This rearrangement joins TRBV13 to TRBJ2-1; D is perhaps TRBD1 or TRBD2 (5 bases each). The CDR3 loop spans 13 amino acids. From germline, CDR1 is PRHDT and CDR2 FYEKMQ (reference sequence). Trimming took 5 bases from V and 8 from J, leaving 13 bases between them. The CDR3 loop reads CASSPGTAHEQFF. CDR3 DNA: TGTGCCAGCAGCCCCGGGACCGCTCATGAGCAGTTCTTC. The full variable domain, with the rest looked up from reference TRBV13 and TRBJ2-1, is AAGVIQSPRHLIKEKRETATLKCYPIPRHDTVYWYQQGPGQDPQFLISFYEKMQSDKGSIPDRFSAQQFSDYHSELNMSSLELGDSALYFCASSPGTAHEQFFGPGTRLTVL.

The sample holds a few counts of this clonotype. V gene TRBV4-2 combines with J gene TRBJ2-3, with D tentatively TRBD2 (6 bases). The CDR3 length is 15 residues. V lost 3 bases and J lost 3, with 13 bases in between. In germline, CDR1 is LGHNA, CDR2 YNFKEQ. CDR3: CASSQDPLATDTQYF. The CDR3 nucleotides are TGTGCCAGCAGCCAGGACCCTCTAGCGACAGATACGCAGTATTTT.

This clonotype was counted a few times. The rearrangement uses TRBV12-3 or TRBV12-4 and TRBJ1-2, with D possibly being TRBD1 (5 bases). The length of the CDR3 is 14 residues. The V and J ends lost 1 base and 5 bases respectively, with 11 bases between them. Here the CDR3 DNA reads TGTGCCAGCAGTTTAGAGGCAGGGCCTTATGGCTACACCTTC. This codes for CASSLEAGPYGYTF.

This sequence joins TRBV6-5 and TRBJ1-1; 7 nucleotides align to TRBD1. The CDR3 is made up of 12 amino acids. Losses at the gene ends were 1 base for V and 8 bases for J; bases not matched to a gene: 1. CDR1 is MNHEY, CDR2 SVGAGI, per germline. CDR3 in DNA: TGTGCCAGCAGTTACTACAGGGGCGAAGCTTTCTTT. Amino acid sequence: CASSYYRGEAFF.

The chain recombines TRBV27 with TRBJ2-7, with 8 bases aligning to TRBD2. CDR3 size: 15 residues. Germline trimming cut 6 bases from V and 4 bases from J; bases unmatched to any gene: 11. Germline CDR1 and CDR2: MNHEY and SMNVEV (reference sequence). As DNA, the CDR3 is TGTGCCAGCAGGTGGGAGCTGGCGGGGGGATACGAGCAGTACTTC. Translation: CASRWELAGGYEQYF.

This clonotype came up a few times. The rearrangement uses TRBV7-8 and TRBJ2-5, with D hard to call. Germline CDR1 and CDR2: SGHVS and FQNEAQ. The CDR3 has 14 amino acids. Trimming stripped 7 bases from V and 5 bases from J, with 17 bases between. This chain's CDR3 is CASTTLGQSETQYF. The CDR3, as DNA: TGTGCCAGCACCACCCTCGGGCAGTCGGAGACCCAGTACTTC.

This clonotype was counted a few times. The V and J genes are TRBV5-1 and TRBJ1-6, with D perhaps matching TRBD1 (6 bases). V was pared by 4 bases and J by 8 bases, with 13 bases between. CDR1 and CDR2 from the germline V gene are SGHRS and YFSETQ. This CDR3 has 14 residues. The CDR3: CASSRDRNYSPLHF. The CDR3 DNA follows: TGCGCCAGCAGCCGAGACAGGAACTATTCACCCCTCCACTTT. Together with reference TRBV5-1 and TRBJ1-6, the CDR3 gives the full variable domain: KAGVTQTPRYLIKTRGQQVTLSCSPISGHRSVSWYQQTPGQGLQFLFEYFSETQRNKGNFPGRFSGRQFSNSRSEMNVSTLELGDSALYLCASSRDRNYSPLHFGNGTRLTVT.

In its sample, this clonotype was seen once. The chain couples TRBV12-5 to TRBJ2-3; TRBD2 matches at 7 bases. This CDR3 spans 13 amino acids. Looked up from germline, CDR1 is LGHNT and CDR2 is FRNRAP. The trim removed 5 bases at V and 6 bases at J, leaving 5 bases unmatched. The chain's CDR3 is CASGLPGGDTQYF. The DNA of the CDR3 is TGTGCTAGTGGTCTCCCCGGGGGGGATACGCAGTATTTT.

This clonotype was seen more than once but under ten times. This chain uses TRBV24-1 with TRBJ1-5, with TRBD1 as a possible D gene (5 bases). Germline lookup yields CDR1 KGHDR and CDR2 SFDVKD. V gave up 3 bases and J gave up 0 bases, with 11 bases separating them. The CDR3 is 16 amino acids. CDR3 sequence: CATSDPAGGSNQPQHF. CDR3 sequence (DNA): TGTGCCACCAGTGATCCGGCCGGGGGTAGCAATCAGCCCCAGCATTTT.